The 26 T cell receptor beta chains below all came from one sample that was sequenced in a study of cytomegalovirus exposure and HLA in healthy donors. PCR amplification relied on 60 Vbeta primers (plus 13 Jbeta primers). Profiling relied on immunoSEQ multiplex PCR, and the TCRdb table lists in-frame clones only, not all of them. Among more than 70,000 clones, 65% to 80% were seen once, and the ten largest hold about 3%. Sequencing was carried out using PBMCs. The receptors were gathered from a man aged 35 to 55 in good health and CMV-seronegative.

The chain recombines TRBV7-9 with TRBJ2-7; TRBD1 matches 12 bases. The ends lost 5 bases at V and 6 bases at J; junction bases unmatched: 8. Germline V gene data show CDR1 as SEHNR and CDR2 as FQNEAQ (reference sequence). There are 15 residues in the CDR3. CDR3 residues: CASSAPGQGAVEQYF. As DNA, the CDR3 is TGTGCCAGCAGCGCCCCGGGACAGGGGGCGGTCGAGCAGTACTTC. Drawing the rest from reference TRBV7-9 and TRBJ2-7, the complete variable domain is DTGVSQNPRHKITKRGQNVTFRCDPISEHNRLYWYRQTLGQGPEFLTYFQNEAQLEKSRLLSDRFSAERPKGSFSTLEIQRTEQGDSAMYLCASSAPGQGAVEQYFGPGTRLTVT.

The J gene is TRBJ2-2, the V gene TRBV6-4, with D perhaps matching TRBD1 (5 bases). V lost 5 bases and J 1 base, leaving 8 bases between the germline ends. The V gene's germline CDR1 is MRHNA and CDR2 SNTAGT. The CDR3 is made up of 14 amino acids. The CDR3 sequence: CASSIGENTGELFF. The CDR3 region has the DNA TGTGCCAGCAGTATAGGGGAGAACACCGGGGAGCTGTTTTTT.

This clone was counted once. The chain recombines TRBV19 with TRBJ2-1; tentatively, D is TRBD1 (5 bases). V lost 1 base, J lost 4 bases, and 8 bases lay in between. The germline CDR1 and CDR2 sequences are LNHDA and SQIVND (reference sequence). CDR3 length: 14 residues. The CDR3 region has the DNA TGTGCCAGTAGTATAGGCAGGGAATACAATGAGCAGTTCTTC. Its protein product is CASSIGREYNEQFF.

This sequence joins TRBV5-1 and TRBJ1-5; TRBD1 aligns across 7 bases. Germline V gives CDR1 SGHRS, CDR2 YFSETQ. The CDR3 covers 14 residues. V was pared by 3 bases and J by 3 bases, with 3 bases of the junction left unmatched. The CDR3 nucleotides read TGCGCCAGCAGCTCCGGACAGGCCAATCAGCCCCAGCATTTT. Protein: CASSSGQANQPQHF.

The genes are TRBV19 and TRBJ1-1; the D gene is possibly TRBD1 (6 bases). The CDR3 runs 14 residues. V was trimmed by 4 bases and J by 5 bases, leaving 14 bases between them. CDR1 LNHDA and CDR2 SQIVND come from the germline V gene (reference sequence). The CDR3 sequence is CASSTPGAGTEAFF. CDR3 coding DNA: TGTGCCAGTAGTACCCCAGGGGCGGGTACTGAAGCTTTCTTT. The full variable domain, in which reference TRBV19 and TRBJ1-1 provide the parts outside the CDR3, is DGGITQSPKYLFRKEGQNVTLSCEQNLNHDAMYWYRQDPGQGLRLIYYSQIVNDFQKGDIAEGYSVSREKKESFPLTVTSAQKNPTAFYLCASSTPGAGTEAFFGQGTRLTVV.

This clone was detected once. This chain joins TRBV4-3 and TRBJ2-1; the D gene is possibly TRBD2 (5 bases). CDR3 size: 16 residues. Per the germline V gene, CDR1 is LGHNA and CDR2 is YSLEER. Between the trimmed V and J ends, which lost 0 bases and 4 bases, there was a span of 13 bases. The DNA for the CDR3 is TGCGCCAGCAGCCAAGATGGCGGGCCGGGGTACAATGAGCAGTTCTTC. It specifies CASSQDGGPGYNEQFF.

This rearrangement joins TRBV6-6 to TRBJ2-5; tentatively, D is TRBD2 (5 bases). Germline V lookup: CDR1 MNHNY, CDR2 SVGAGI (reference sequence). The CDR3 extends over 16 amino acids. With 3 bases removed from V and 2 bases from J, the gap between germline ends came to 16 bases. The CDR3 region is CASSYRPVRGQETQYF. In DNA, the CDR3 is TGTGCCAGCAGTTATCGTCCTGTACGGGGACAAGAGACCCAGTACTTC.

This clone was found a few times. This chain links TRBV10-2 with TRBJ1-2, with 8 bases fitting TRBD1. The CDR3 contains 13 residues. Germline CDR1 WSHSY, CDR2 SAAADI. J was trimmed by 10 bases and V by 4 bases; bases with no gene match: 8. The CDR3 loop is CASSVGQGANYTF. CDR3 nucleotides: TGCGCCAGCAGTGTCGGGCAGGGGGCTAACTACACCTTC.

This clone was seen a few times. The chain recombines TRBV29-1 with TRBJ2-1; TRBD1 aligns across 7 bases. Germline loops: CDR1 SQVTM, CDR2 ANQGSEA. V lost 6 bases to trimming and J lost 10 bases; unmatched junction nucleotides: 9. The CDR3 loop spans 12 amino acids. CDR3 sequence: CSVAEQGSEQFF. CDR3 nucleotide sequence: TGCAGCGTGGCAGAACAGGGGAGCGAGCAGTTCTTC.

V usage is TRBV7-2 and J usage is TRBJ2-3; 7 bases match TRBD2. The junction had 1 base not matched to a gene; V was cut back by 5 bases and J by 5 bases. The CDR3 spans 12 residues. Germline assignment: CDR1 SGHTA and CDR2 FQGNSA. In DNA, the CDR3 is TGTGCCAGCAGCCGCGGGAGAGATACGCAGTATTTT. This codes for CASSRGRDTQYF. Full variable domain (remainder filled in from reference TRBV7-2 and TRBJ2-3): GAGVSQSPSNKVTEKGKDVELRCDPISGHTALYWYRQSLGQGLEFLIYFQGNSAPDKSGLPSDRFSAERTGGSVSTLTIQRTQQEDSAVYLCASSRGRDTQYFGPGTRLTVL.

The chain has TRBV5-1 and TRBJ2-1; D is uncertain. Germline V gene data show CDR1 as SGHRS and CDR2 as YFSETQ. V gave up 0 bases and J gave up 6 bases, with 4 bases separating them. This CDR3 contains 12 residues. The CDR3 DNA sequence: TGCGCCAGCAGCTTGGTAGTCAATGAGCAGTTCTTC. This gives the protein CASSLVVNEQFF.

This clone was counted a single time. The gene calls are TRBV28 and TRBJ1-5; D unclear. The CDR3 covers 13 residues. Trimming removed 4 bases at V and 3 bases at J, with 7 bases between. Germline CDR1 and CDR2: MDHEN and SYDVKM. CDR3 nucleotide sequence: TGTGCCAGCAGTTCTTTTAACAATCAGCCCCAGCATTTT. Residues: CASSSFNNQPQHF. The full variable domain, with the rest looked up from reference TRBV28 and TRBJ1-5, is DVKVTQSSRYLVKRTGEKVFLECVQDMDHENMFWYRQDPGLGLRLIYFSYDVKMKEKGDIPEGYSVSREKKERFSLILESASTNQTSMYLCASSSFNNQPQHFGDGTRLSIL.

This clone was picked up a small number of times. The CDR3, as DNA: TGTGCCAGCAGCCCACAACCAGGCGGGGGGATGCAGTATTTT. Its protein product is CASSPQPGGGMQYF. This chain joins TRBV11-2 and TRBJ2-3, with TRBD2 matching 8 bases. V lost 5 bases to trimming and J lost 11 bases; unmatched junction nucleotides: 12. Germline CDR1 SGHAT, CDR2 FQNNGV. The CDR3 has 14 residues.

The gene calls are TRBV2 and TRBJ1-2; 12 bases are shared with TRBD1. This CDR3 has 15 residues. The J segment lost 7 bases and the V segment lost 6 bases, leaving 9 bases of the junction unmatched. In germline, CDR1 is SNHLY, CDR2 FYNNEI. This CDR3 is CASSKSGTGGGGYTF. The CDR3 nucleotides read TGTGCCAGCAGCAAATCCGGGACAGGGGGCGGTGGCTACACCTTC.

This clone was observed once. This chain's CDR3 is CASSLVTGGAFF. The CDR3 DNA reads as TGTGCCAGCAGCTTAGTAACGGGGGGAGCTTTCTTT. This chain connects TRBV7-8 to TRBJ1-1; possibly TRBD1 for D (5 bases). V was cut by 1 base and J by 10 bases, with 10 bases left in between. Germline-derived CDR1 and CDR2 are SGHVS and FQNEAQ. The CDR3 extends over 12 amino acids.

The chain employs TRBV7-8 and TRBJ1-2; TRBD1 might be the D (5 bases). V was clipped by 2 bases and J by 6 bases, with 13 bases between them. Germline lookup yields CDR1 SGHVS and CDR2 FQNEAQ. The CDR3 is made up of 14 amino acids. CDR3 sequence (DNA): TGTGCCAGCAGCTTAATCCTACAGGCTAATGGCTACACCTTC. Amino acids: CASSLILQANGYTF.

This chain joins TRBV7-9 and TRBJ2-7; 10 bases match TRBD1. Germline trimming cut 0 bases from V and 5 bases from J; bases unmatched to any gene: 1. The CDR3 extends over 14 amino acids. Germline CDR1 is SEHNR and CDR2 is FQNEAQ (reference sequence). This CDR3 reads CASSLAGTGDEQYF. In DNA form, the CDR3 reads TGTGCCAGCAGCTTAGCCGGGACAGGGGACGAGCAGTACTTC. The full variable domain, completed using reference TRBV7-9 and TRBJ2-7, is DTGVSQNPRHKITKRGQNVTFRCDPISEHNRLYWYRQTLGQGPEFLTYFQNEAQLEKSRLLSDRFSAERPKGSFSTLEIQRTEQGDSAMYLCASSLAGTGDEQYFGPGTRLTVT.

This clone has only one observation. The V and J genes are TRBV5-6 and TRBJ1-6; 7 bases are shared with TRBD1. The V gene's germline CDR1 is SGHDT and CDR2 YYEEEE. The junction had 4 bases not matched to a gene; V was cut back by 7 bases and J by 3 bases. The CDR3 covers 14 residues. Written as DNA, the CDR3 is TGTGCCAGCGGCCGGGACAGCTATAATTCACCCCTCCACTTT. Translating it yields CASGRDSYNSPLHF.

CDR3 amino acids: CASSPFDRGSHEQYF. DNA of the CDR3: TGTGCCAGCAGTCCCTTTGACAGGGGTAGCCACGAGCAGTACTTC. The gene calls are TRBV28 and TRBJ2-7; TRBD1 aligns across 8 bases. Trimming removed 5 bases from V and 5 bases from J; junction bases left unmatched: 11. The CDR3 has 15 residues. The germline gives CDR1 MDHEN, CDR2 SYDVKM.

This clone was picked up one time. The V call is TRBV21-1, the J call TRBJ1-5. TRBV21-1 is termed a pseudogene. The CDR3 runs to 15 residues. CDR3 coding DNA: TGTGCCAGCCCCATCCCGCGAGATAGCAATCAGCCCCAGCATTTT. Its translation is CASPIPRDSNQPQHF.

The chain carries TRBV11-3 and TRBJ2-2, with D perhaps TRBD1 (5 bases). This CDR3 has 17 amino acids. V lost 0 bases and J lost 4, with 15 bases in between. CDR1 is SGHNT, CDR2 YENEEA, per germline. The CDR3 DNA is TGTGCCAGCAGCTTAGATAAGGGGATGGCTAGCACCGGGGAGCTGTTTTTT. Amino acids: CASSLDKGMASTGELFF.

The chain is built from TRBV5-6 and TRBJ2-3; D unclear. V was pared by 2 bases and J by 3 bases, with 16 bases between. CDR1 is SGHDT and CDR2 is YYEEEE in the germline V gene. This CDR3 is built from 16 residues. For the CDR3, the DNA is TGTGCCAGCAGCTTTGGTAACGGAGCCCAAACAGATACGCAGTATTTT. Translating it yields CASSFGNGAQTDTQYF.

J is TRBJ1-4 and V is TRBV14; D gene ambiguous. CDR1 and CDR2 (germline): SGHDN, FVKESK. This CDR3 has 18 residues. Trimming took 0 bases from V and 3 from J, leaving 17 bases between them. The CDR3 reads CASSQDFVGSKSNEKLFF. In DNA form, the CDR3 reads TGTGCCAGCAGCCAAGATTTTGTAGGGAGTAAGTCTAATGAAAAACTGTTTTTT.

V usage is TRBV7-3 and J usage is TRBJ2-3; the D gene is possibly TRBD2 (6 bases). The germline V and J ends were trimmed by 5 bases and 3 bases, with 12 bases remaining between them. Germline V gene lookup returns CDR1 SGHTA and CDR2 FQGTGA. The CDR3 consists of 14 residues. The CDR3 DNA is TGTGCCAGCAGCCCCTCTGGGGGGACAGATACGCAGTATTTT. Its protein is CASSPSGGTDTQYF.

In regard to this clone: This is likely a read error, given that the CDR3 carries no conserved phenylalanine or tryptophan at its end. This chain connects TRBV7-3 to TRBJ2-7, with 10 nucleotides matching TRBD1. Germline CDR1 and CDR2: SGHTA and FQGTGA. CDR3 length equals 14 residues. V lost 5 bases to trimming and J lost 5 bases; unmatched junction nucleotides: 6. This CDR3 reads CASSPRTGGHEQYL. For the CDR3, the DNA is TGTGCCAGCAGCCCGAGGACAGGGGGGCACGAGCAGTACCTC.

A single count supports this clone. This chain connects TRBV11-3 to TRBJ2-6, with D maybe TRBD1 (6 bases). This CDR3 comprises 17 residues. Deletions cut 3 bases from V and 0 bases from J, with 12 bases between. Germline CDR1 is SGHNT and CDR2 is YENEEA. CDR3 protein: CASSLTDSASGANVLTF. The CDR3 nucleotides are TGTGCCAGCAGCTTGACGGACAGCGCCTCTGGGGCCAACGTCCTGACTTTC. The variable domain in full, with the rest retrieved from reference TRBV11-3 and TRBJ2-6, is EAGVVQSPRYKIIEKKQPVAFWCNPISGHNTLYWYLQNLGQGPELLIRYENEEAVDDSQLPKDRFSAERLKGVDSTLKIQPAELGDSAVYLCASSLTDSASGANVLTFGAGSRLTVL.